Given below is one T cell receptor beta chain in context. The PCR used 60 Vbeta and 13 Jbeta primers. Some clones are missing from TCRdb's copy, which holds only in-frame ones; the method was immunoSEQ multiplex PCR. The sample shows 250,000 to 300,000 clones, approximately 84% of them seen only once. The sample is drawn from a study of cytomegalovirus exposure and HLA in healthy donors. Germline CDR1 is MDHEN and CDR2 is SYDVKM. Trimming removed 2 bases from V and 2 bases from J; junction bases left unmatched: 4. The CDR3 runs to 15 residues. The clonotype comes from a woman aged 40 to 50 in good health and CMV-seropositive. Sequencing was done on a sample of PBMCs. This chain joins TRBV28 and TRBJ2-7; 9 bases are a match to TRBD1. The CDR3 region is CASSLPRQGAYEQYF. CDR3 sequence (DNA): TGTGCCAGCAGTTTACCTCGACAGGGGGCCTACGAGCAGTACTTC.